The 4 T cell receptor beta chains presented below share a single source sample, sequenced in a study of blood T cell repertoires in COVID-19. TCRdb's copy holds only in-frame clones and misses some; the assay was immunoSEQ multiplex PCR. Of fewer than 300,000 clones listed, 88% were seen once; the top ten hold about 4%. Sequencing was performed on peripheral blood. The receptors originated from a man between 60 and 70 years old who had recovered from COVID-19.

The gene calls are TRBV30 and TRBJ1-3, with D perhaps matching TRBD1 (6 bases). Germline lookup yields CDR1 GTSNPN and CDR2 SVGIG (reference sequence). The CDR3 spans 14 residues. V lost 4 bases, J lost 2 bases, and 12 bases lay in between. The CDR3 bases are TGTGCCTGGACTCTAGGGGGTCCTGGAAACACCATATATTTT. It is translated as CAWTLGGPGNTIYF.

The CDR3 DNA is TGTGCCAGCAGCTTATCTTCCGGGACTAGTTATTTT. This gives the protein CASSLSSGTSYF. The chain carries TRBV11-2 and TRBJ2-3, with 8 bases matching TRBD2. V was pared by 2 bases and J by 15 bases, with 7 bases of the junction left unmatched. CDR3 length: 12 residues. Germline CDR1 is SGHAT and CDR2 is FQNNGV.

This sequence joins TRBV7-2 and TRBJ1-1; D not certain. The CDR3 totals 14 residues. Trimming pared 5 bases from V and 1 base from J, leaving 11 bases between. CDR1 is SGHTA, CDR2 FQGNSA, per germline. CDR3 sequence (DNA): TGTGCCAGCAGCAGCCCCCGGAGGAACACTGAAGCTTTCTTT. This sequence encodes CASSSPRRNTEAFF.

CDR3 nucleotide sequence: TGTGCCAGTAGTATAAGGACAGGGGACAATGAGCAGTTCTTC. Protein sequence: CASSIRTGDNEQFF. This sequence joins TRBV19 and TRBJ2-1, with TRBD1 identical over 9 bases. There are 14 residues in the CDR3. The V gene's germline CDR1 is LNHDA and CDR2 SQIVND (reference sequence). J was trimmed by 5 bases and V by 2 bases; bases with no gene match: 1.